The 13 T cell receptor beta chains given below trace back to one sample, sequenced in a study of beta chain features in type 1 diabetes. Expressed TCRB transcripts were sequenced because the entire RNA isolate underwent reverse transcription. TCRdb's copy holds only in-frame clones and misses some; the assay was immunoSEQ multiplex PCR. The table includes over 65,000 clones, roughly a third detected once. The sequenced material came from stem cell memory CD4+ T cells from blood. All receptors come from a woman under 30 in good health.

V usage is TRBV7-9 and J usage is TRBJ2-1; 8 bases are shared with TRBD2. The CDR3 extends over 17 amino acids. The trim removed 1 base at V and 4 bases at J, leaving 9 bases unmatched. CDR1 and CDR2 (germline): SEHNR, FQNEAQ (reference sequence). The CDR3 loop reads CASSLGSKAGEYNEQFF. The CDR3 DNA sequence: TGTGCCAGCAGCTTAGGATCAAAAGCGGGGGAGTACAATGAGCAGTTCTTC.

The chain recombines TRBV6-6 with TRBJ1-1; 9 positions agree with TRBD1. This CDR3 region has 13 residues. Germline lookup yields CDR1 MNHNY and CDR2 SVGAGI (reference sequence). Losses at the gene ends were 4 bases for V and 8 bases for J; bases not matched to a gene: 5. CDR3 in DNA: TGTGCCAGCAGTTCCCGGGACAGGGACGAAGCTTTCTTT. Amino acid sequence: CASSSRDRDEAFF.

The gene calls are TRBV30 and TRBJ1-2; TRBD1 agrees at 8 bases. The CDR3 sequence is 12 residues long. Germline lookup yields CDR1 GTSNPN and CDR2 SVGIG (reference sequence). The J segment lost 6 bases and the V segment lost 4 bases, leaving 4 bases of the junction unmatched. CDR3 DNA sequence: TGTGCCTGGAAAGTACAGGGGGATGGCTACACCTTC. This codes for CAWKVQGDGYTF.

The chain is built from TRBV7-9 and TRBJ1-1; possible D gene TRBD1, 5 bases. This CDR3 has 13 residues. The germline V gene encodes CDR1 SEHNR and CDR2 FQNEAQ (reference sequence). V gave up 6 bases and J gave up 3 bases, with 11 bases separating them. The CDR3 loop is CASSSQGDTEAFF. DNA of the CDR3: TGTGCCAGCAGTTCTCAGGGTGACACTGAAGCTTTCTTT.

The chain has TRBV1 and TRBJ2-2; TRBD1 reflects the table's D call only, with no check against the DNA. TRBV1 is a recognized pseudogene. The CDR3 runs 16 residues. This CDR3 reads CTSSSRWGRFTGELFF. The CDR3 nucleotides are TGCACCAGCAGCTCCCGATGGGGCAGGTTCACCGGGGAGCTGTTTTTT.

This chain connects TRBV30 to TRBJ2-4, with D possibly matching TRBD2 (6 bases). Trimming cost V 0 bases and J 7 bases, with 7 bases left between them. This CDR3 is built from 12 residues. In germline, CDR1 is GTSNPN, CDR2 SVGIG (reference sequence). The CDR3 reads CAWSVRGNIQYF. The CDR3, as DNA: TGTGCCTGGAGTGTTCGGGGGAACATTCAGTACTTC.

V gene TRBV7-9 combines with J gene TRBJ2-2, with D tentatively TRBD2 (5 bases). CDR1 is SEHNR and CDR2 is FQNEAQ in the germline V gene (reference sequence). The germline V and J ends were trimmed by 3 bases and 7 bases, with 15 bases remaining between them. This CDR3 is built from 15 residues. The DNA for the CDR3 is TGTGCCAGCAGCTTCAAGCGGCCAGAGGGCGGGGAGCTGTTTTTT. This gives the protein CASSFKRPEGGELFF.

The rearrangement uses TRBV9 and TRBJ1-1, with D uncertain. The CDR3 spans 14 residues. Germline V gene lookup returns CDR1 SGDLS and CDR2 YYNGEE. Trimming stripped 6 bases from V and 5 bases from J, with 17 bases between. The CDR3 here is CASTAAGRDTEAFF. The CDR3 coding sequence is TGTGCCAGCACCGCCGCGGGGAGGGATACTGAAGCTTTCTTT.

This clone was observed a few times. The gene calls are TRBV30 and TRBJ2-1, with TRBD2 identical over 8 bases. Germline CDR1 is GTSNPN and CDR2 is SVGIG (reference sequence). The CDR3 sequence is 11 residues long. The CDR3 reads CAARGGSEQFF. In DNA, the CDR3 is TGTGCGGCTCGCGGGGGGAGTGAGCAGTTCTTC.

The rearrangement links TRBV7-2 to TRBJ1-1, with TRBD1 as a possible D gene (5 bases). The CDR3 is made up of 14 amino acids. V lost 5 bases, J lost 0 bases, and 10 bases lay in between. Per germline, CDR1 SGHTA and CDR2 FQGNSA. CDR3 amino acids: CASSVRQLNTEAFF. The CDR3 DNA follows: TGTGCCAGCAGCGTGAGACAGCTGAACACTGAAGCTTTCTTT.

The V and J genes are TRBV18 and TRBJ1-2; 11 bases align to TRBD1. There are 15 residues in the CDR3. CDR1 KGHSH and CDR2 LQKENI come from the germline V gene. V lost 5 bases, J lost 4 bases, and 6 bases stayed unmatched. The CDR3 loop is CASSSSGTGGYGYTF. CDR3 nucleotides: TGTGCCAGCTCATCCTCCGGGACAGGGGGCTATGGCTACACCTTC.

The rearrangement joins TRBV19 to TRBJ2-1; a possible D gene is TRBD2 (5 bases). CDR3 length: 13 amino acids. Germline CDR1 and CDR2: LNHDA and SQIVND (reference sequence). V was trimmed by 0 bases and J by 12 bases, leaving 12 bases between them. CDR3 DNA: TGTGCCAGTAGTATAGATCGGACTGGAAGGCAGTTCTTC. Translated, it gives CASSIDRTGRQFF. Full variable domain (rest looked up from reference TRBV19 and TRBJ2-1): DGGITQSPKYLFRKEGQNVTLSCEQNLNHDAMYWYRQDPGQGLRLIYYSQIVNDFQKGDIAEGYSVSREKKESFPLTVTSAQKNPTAFYLCASSIDRTGRQFFGPGTRLTVL.

The genes are TRBV7-6 and TRBJ2-5; 7 bases align to TRBD2. The germline V gene has CDR1 SGHVS and CDR2 FNYEAQ. The CDR3 sequence is 16 residues long. The trim removed 4 bases at V and 1 base at J, leaving 9 bases unmatched. The CDR3, as DNA: TGTGCCAGCAGCTGGCCCGGCGGGGGATCCCAAGAGACCCAGTACTTC. This translates into CASSWPGGGSQETQYF.